Each of the 25 T cell receptor beta chains below was sequenced from the same sample in a study of cytomegalovirus exposure and HLA in healthy donors. Primers for the PCR totalled 60 Vbeta and 13 Jbeta. The table came from immunoSEQ multiplex PCR; TCRdb's copy has only in-frame clones and leaves some out. The sample lists 250,000 or so clones, about 86% occurring once. Sequences were obtained from PBMCs. These TCRs come from a woman aged 55-70 years in good health and CMV-seropositive.

The chain combines TRBV7-9 with TRBJ2-4; TRBD1 agrees at 7 bases. Germline loops: CDR1 SEHNR, CDR2 FQNEAQ (reference sequence). The CDR3 is 14 residues long. V lost 5 bases and J lost 5; bases outside the gene matches: 6. CDR3 loop: CASSPGTVENIQYF. The CDR3 region has the DNA TGTGCCAGCAGCCCCGGGACAGTAGAAAACATTCAGTACTTC.

The rearrangement joins TRBV11-2 to TRBJ2-1; D not resolved. V lost 0 bases and J 10 bases, leaving 10 bases between the germline ends. The CDR3 totals 13 residues. CDR1 and CDR2 from the germline V gene are SGHAT and FQNNGV. The CDR3 protein is CASSLDAIVEQFF. CDR3 DNA: TGTGCCAGCAGCTTAGATGCCATAGTGGAGCAGTTCTTC.

The chain recombines TRBV30 with TRBJ2-7, with D possibly TRBD1 on 6 matching bases. The V end lost 4 bases, the J end lost 4 bases, and 17 bases lay between the germline ends. The CDR3 is 14 amino acids. The V gene's germline CDR1 is GTSNPN and CDR2 SVGIG (reference sequence). Here the CDR3 DNA reads TGTGCCTGGACCCTACAGGGCTTACCGTACGAGCAGTACTTC. Translating gives CAWTLQGLPYEQYF.

This sequence joins TRBV9 and TRBJ2-7, with D unclear. The germline CDR1 and CDR2 sequences are SGDLS and YYNGEE. CDR3 length: 16 amino acids. The V end lost 8 bases, the J end lost 1 base, and 22 bases lay between the germline ends. CDR3 sequence (DNA): TGTGCCAGAAAACTCGGGTATCTGGGTAGATCCTACGAGCAGTACTTC. It translates to CARKLGYLGRSYEQYF.

CDR3 bases: TGTGCCAGCAGCCCTTGGGACAGGGGGCTTTTAGGCACAGATACGCAGTATTTT. It translates to CASSPWDRGLLGTDTQYF. This chain links TRBV14 with TRBJ2-3; 12 bases agree with TRBD1. The CDR3 spans 18 residues. Germline CDR1 and CDR2: SGHDN and FVKESK. Germline trimming cut 4 bases from V and 1 base from J; bases unmatched to any gene: 9.

CDR3 in amino acids: CASSLPGLAGVTDTQYF. In DNA, the CDR3 is TGTGCCAGCAGCCTTCCCGGACTAGCGGGAGTAACAGATACGCAGTATTTT. This chain joins TRBV28 and TRBJ2-3; TRBD2 agrees at 13 bases. V was clipped by 6 bases and J by 3 bases; unmatched bases: 9. The CDR3 length is 17 residues. CDR1 MDHEN and CDR2 SYDVKM come from the germline V gene.

The rearrangement links TRBV7-2 to TRBJ2-2; TRBD1 aligns across 8 bases. The CDR3 runs 15 residues. J was trimmed by 1 base and V by 5 bases; bases with no gene match: 3. Germline loops: CDR1 SGHTA, CDR2 FQGNSA. DNA of the CDR3: TGTGCCAGCAGCCGGGACAGGAGGAACACCGGGGAGCTGTTTTTT. Protein: CASSRDRRNTGELFF.

This clone was detected only a few times. V gene TRBV25-1 combines with J gene TRBJ1-1, with D hard to call. Between the trimmed V and J ends, which lost 7 bases and 1 base, there was a span of 10 bases. This CDR3 region has 13 residues. Germline loops: CDR1 MGHDK, CDR2 SYGVNS. The CDR3 sequence: CASIAGANTEAFF. The CDR3 coding sequence is TGTGCCAGCATAGCGGGCGCGAACACTGAAGCTTTCTTT.

The rearrangement uses TRBV5-8 and TRBJ1-2, with 8 bases lining up with TRBD1. The CDR3 sequence is 14 residues long. The junction had 6 bases not matched to a gene; V was cut back by 1 base and J by 7 bases. Germline CDR1 SGHTS, CDR2 YDEGEE. The CDR3 DNA reads as TGTGCCAGCAGCTTGTCAGGACAGGGTGGTGGCTACACCTTC. Protein: CASSLSGQGGGYTF. Drawing the rest from reference TRBV5-8 and TRBJ1-2, the complete variable domain is EAGVTQSPTHLIKTRGQQATLRCSPISGHTSVYWYQQALGLGLQFLLWYDEGEERNRGNFPPRFSGRQFPNYSSELNVNALELEDSALYLCASSLSGQGGGYTFGSGTRLTVV.

The CDR3 loop is CASNGRDPFVDTQYF. The CDR3, as DNA: TGTGCCAGCAACGGTCGGGATCCATTCGTGGATACGCAGTATTTT. This sequence joins TRBV2 and TRBJ2-3; TRBD2 might be the D (5 bases). The V gene lost 7 bases and the J gene lost 6 bases, with 20 bases spanning the gap. The CDR3 consists of 15 residues. In germline, CDR1 is SNHLY, CDR2 FYNNEI.

The chain is built from TRBV5-1 and TRBJ1-5, with 7 positions matching TRBD1. The length of the CDR3 is 15 residues. The ends lost 0 bases at V and 6 bases at J; junction bases unmatched: 6. Germline CDR1 SGHRS, CDR2 YFSETQ. The CDR3 coding sequence is TGCGCCAGCAGCTTGGGAGGGGGCTCGGGTCAGCCCCAGCATTTT. It is translated as CASSLGGGSGQPQHF. The complete variable domain, with remaining parts taken from reference TRBV5-1 and TRBJ1-5, reads KAGVTQTPRYLIKTRGQQVTLSCSPISGHRSVSWYQQTPGQGLQFLFEYFSETQRNKGNFPGRFSGRQFSNSRSEMNVSTLELGDSALYLCASSLGGGSGQPQHFGDGTRLSIL.

The table lists this clone with a few counts. The V gene is TRBV18, the J gene TRBJ2-1; D is ambiguous. Germline-derived CDR1 and CDR2 are KGHSH and LQKENI. There are 13 residues in the CDR3. V was pared by 3 bases and J by 9 bases, with 12 bases between. CDR3 nucleotide sequence: TGTGCCAGCTCACCTGGGCAGCTTGGTGAGCAGTTCTTC. Translating gives CASSPGQLGEQFF. Complete variable domain (other parts from reference TRBV18 and TRBJ2-1): NAGVMQNPRHLVRRRGQEARLRCSPMKGHSHVYWYRQLPEEGLKFMVYLQKENIIDESGMPKERFSAEFPKEGPSILRIQQVVRGDSAAYFCASSPGQLGEQFFGPGTRLTVL.

This clone was counted between two and nine times. The CDR3 sequence: CASSLGQDRGEQYF. As DNA, the CDR3 is TGCGCCAGCAGCTTGGGACAGGATCGGGGAGAGCAGTACTTC. This chain connects TRBV5-1 to TRBJ2-7; D is possibly TRBD1 (6 bases). The CDR3 has 14 residues. Deletions cut 0 bases from V and 7 bases from J, with 14 bases between. The germline V gene encodes CDR1 SGHRS and CDR2 YFSETQ.

The chain couples TRBV18 to TRBJ1-1, with D maybe TRBD1 (5 bases). This CDR3 has 18 amino acids. Trimming cost V 3 bases and J 0 bases, with 20 bases left between them. Germline CDR1 and CDR2: KGHSH and LQKENI. The CDR3 coding sequence is TGTGCCAGCTCACCCCGAGGACGGCCGGGGGGAATGAACACTGAAGCTTTCTTT. Translating it yields CASSPRGRPGGMNTEAFF.

The rearrangement uses TRBV25-1 and TRBJ2-1, with 7 bases fitting TRBD1. The CDR3 consists of 14 residues. The ends lost 4 bases at V and 5 bases at J; junction bases unmatched: 5. Germline V gene lookup returns CDR1 MGHDK and CDR2 SYGVNS. The CDR3 nucleotides are TGTGCCAGCAGTGGAGGACAGGAGAACAATGAGCAGTTCTTC. Translation: CASSGGQENNEQFF.

The V and J genes are TRBV10-3 and TRBJ2-7, with D possibly TRBD2 on 6 matching bases. CDR3 size: 13 residues. V was clipped by 7 bases and J by 3 bases, with 13 bases between them. CDR1 and CDR2 from the germline V gene are ENHRY and SYGVKD. The DNA for the CDR3 is TGTGCCATCAAGCCCGGGACTGGCTACGAGCAGTACTTC. The encoded protein is CAIKPGTGYEQYF.

The rearrangement uses TRBV18 and TRBJ2-1; D unclear. V lost 4 bases and J 0 bases, leaving 16 bases between the germline ends. There are 17 residues in the CDR3. CDR1 and CDR2 (germline): KGHSH, LQKENI. The CDR3 DNA is TGTGCCAGCTCACGCGACTTCAACTTAGCCTCCTACAATGAGCAGTTCTTC. Encoded protein: CASSRDFNLASYNEQFF. Full variable domain (rest looked up from reference TRBV18 and TRBJ2-1): NAGVMQNPRHLVRRRGQEARLRCSPMKGHSHVYWYRQLPEEGLKFMVYLQKENIIDESGMPKERFSAEFPKEGPSILRIQQVVRGDSAAYFCASSRDFNLASYNEQFFGPGTRLTVL.

J is TRBJ1-1 and V is TRBV6-1, with D hard to call. V was cut by 4 bases and J by 3 bases, with 9 bases left in between. The CDR3 is 13 residues long. The germline gives CDR1 MNHNS, CDR2 SASEGT. CDR3 residues: CASSVRGDTEAFF. CDR3 nucleotides: TGTGCCAGCAGTGTCCGCGGGGACACTGAAGCTTTCTTT.

The chain is built from TRBV25-1 and TRBJ1-3; possible D gene TRBD1, 6 bases. Trimming stripped 3 bases from V and 8 bases from J, with 17 bases between. The CDR3 length is 15 residues. CDR1 is MGHDK, CDR2 SYGVNS, per germline. The CDR3 here is CASSDAGGPGDTIYF. For the CDR3, the DNA is TGTGCCAGCAGTGACGCGGGGGGCCCCGGTGACACCATATATTTT.

J is TRBJ2-3 and V is TRBV27; D remains ambiguous. The V gene lost 3 bases and the J gene lost 8 bases, with 12 bases spanning the gap. The CDR3 is 13 residues long. Germline CDR1 and CDR2: MNHEY and SMNVEV (reference sequence). The CDR3 nucleotides are TGTGCCAGCAGTTTGCGCCGGTCGGTTACGCAGTATTTT. Translation: CASSLRRSVTQYF.

V and J are TRBV7-2 and TRBJ1-2, with D hard to call. Germline V lookup: CDR1 SGHTA, CDR2 FQGNSA. Trimming shortened V by 2 bases and J by 8 bases, and 9 bases separated the two germline ends. The CDR3 has 12 residues. The chain's CDR3 is CASSLTREGYTF. The DNA for the CDR3 is TGTGCCAGCAGCTTAACGAGGGAAGGCTACACCTTC. Looking up the rest from reference TRBV7-2 and TRBJ1-2 gives the full variable domain: GAGVSQSPSNKVTEKGKDVELRCDPISGHTALYWYRQSLGQGLEFLIYFQGNSAPDKSGLPSDRFSAERTGGSVSTLTIQRTQQEDSAVYLCASSLTREGYTFGSGTRLTVV.

CDR3 residues: CASSEAPSGQGWAEAFF. The CDR3 coding sequence is TGTGCCAGCAGTGAAGCGCCGAGTGGACAGGGGTGGGCTGAAGCTTTCTTT. The rearrangement uses TRBV2 and TRBJ1-1; 9 positions agree with TRBD1. V shed 0 bases and J 6 bases; nucleotides not matched to a gene: 11. CDR3 length: 17 amino acids. CDR1 is SNHLY, CDR2 FYNNEI, per germline.

The V call is TRBV5-1, the J call TRBJ2-7, with TRBD1 identical over 10 bases. The length of the CDR3 is 13 residues. The germline gives CDR1 SGHRS, CDR2 YFSETQ. V dropped 7 bases and J dropped 4; count of bases not matched to a gene: 5. CDR3 nucleotides: TGCGCCAGCGGACTGGGACAGGGGTACGAGCAGTACTTC. As protein: CASGLGQGYEQYF.

The table lists this clone with a few counts. The chain combines TRBV12-5 with TRBJ2-1, with D possibly matching TRBD1 (6 bases). CDR1 and CDR2 (germline): LGHNT, FRNRAP. The CDR3 loop spans 15 amino acids. V lost 2 bases and J lost 2, with 10 bases in between. The CDR3, as DNA: TGTGCTAGTGGTTTGCAGGGGTTCCCCTACAATGAGCAGTTCTTC. Translation gives CASGLQGFPYNEQFF.

The chain combines TRBV30 with TRBJ1-5; TRBD1 might be the D (6 bases). The CDR3 sequence is 14 residues long. The ends were cut back, 4 bases at V and 2 bases at J, with 12 bases in the middle. The V gene's germline CDR1 is GTSNPN and CDR2 SVGIG (reference sequence). As DNA, the CDR3 is TGTGCCTGGAACAGGGATATGGGCAATCAGCCCCAGCATTTT. It is translated as CAWNRDMGNQPQHF.